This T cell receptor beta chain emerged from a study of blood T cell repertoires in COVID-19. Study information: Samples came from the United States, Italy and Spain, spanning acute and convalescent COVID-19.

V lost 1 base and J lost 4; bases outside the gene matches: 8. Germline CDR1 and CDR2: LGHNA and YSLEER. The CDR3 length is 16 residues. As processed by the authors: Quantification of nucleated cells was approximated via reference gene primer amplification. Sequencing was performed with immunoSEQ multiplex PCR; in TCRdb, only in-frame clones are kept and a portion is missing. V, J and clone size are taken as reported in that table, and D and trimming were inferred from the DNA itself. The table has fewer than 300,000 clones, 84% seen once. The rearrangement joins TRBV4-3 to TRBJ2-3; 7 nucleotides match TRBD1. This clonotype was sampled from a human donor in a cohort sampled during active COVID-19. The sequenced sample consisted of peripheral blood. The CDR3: CASSQGPGGGADTQYF. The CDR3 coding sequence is TGCGCCAGCAGCCAAGGGCCAGGGGGTGGGGCAGATACGCAGTATTTT.